The clone carrying this T cell receptor (beta chain) appeared many times. Its antigen is as yet unknown. This CDR3 has 15 amino acids. Germline V gives CDR1 LGHDT, CDR2 YNNKEL (reference sequence). Trimming stripped 5 bases from V and 8 bases from J, with 19 bases between. The source of the sample is a study of T cells in Graves' hyperthyroidism and ophthalmopathy. Points from the study as a whole: Also found in blood were most expanded thyroid clonotypes above 0.001. A model built on 13 V-J features separated ophthalmopathy from stable hyperthyroidism.

TCR beta CDR3 sequences were amplified from RNA transcripts. During a first-round RT-PCR of the TCR CDR3, the HTBI primer set was used. MiXCR was run by TCRdb on the multiplex PCR reads, yielding one entry per CDR3 protein. This table holds a few hundred thousand distinct CDR3 sequences, 15% to 19% found once. The PBMCs had their origin in roughly 10 ml of fresh peripheral blood. Sequencing was done on a sample of blood. The rearrangement uses TRBV3-1 and TRBJ2-1, with D possibly TRBD2 on 6 matching bases. This sequence originates from a young woman with Graves' hyperthyroidism. The CDR3 region has the DNA TGTGCCAGCAGCACGGGACTCCGAAGGGGCGATGAGCAGTTCTTC. Translating gives CASSTGLRRGDEQFF.